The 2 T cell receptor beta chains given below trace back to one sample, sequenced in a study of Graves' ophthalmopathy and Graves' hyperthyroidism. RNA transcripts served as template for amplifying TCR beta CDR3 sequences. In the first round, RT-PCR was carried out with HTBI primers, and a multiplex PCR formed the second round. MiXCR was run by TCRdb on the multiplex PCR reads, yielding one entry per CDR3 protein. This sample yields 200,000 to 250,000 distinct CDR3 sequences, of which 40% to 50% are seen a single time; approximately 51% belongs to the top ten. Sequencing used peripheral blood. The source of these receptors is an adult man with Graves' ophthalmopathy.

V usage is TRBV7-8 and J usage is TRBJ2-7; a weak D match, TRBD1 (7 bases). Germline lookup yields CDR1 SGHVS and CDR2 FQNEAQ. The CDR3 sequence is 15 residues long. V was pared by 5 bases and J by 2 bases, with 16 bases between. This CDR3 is CASSVGGGDAYEQYF. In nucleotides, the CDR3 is TGTGCCAGCAGCGTAGGAGGGGGCGACGCCTACGAGCAGTACTTC. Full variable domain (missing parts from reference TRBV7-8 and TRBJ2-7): GAGVSQSPRYKVAKRGQDVALRCDPISGHVSLFWYQQALGQGPEFLTYFQNEAQLDKSGLPSDRFFAERPEGSVSTLKIQRTQQEDSAVYLCASSVGGGDAYEQYFGPGTRLTVT.

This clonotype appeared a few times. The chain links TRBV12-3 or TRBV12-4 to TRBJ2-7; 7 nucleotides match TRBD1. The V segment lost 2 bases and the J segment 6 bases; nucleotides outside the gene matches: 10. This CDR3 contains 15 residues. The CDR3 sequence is CASSLYGQAVGEQYF. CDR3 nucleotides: TGTGCCAGCAGTTTATACGGACAGGCGGTGGGCGAGCAGTACTTC.